This T cell receptor (beta chain) was obtained from a study of patients and donors after allogeneic stem cell transplantation. With 1 base removed from V and 2 bases from J, the gap between germline ends came to 15 bases. The V gene's germline CDR1 is LGHNA and CDR2 YSLEER. The CDR3 runs 16 residues. One entry per CDR3 protein results from TCRdb running MiXCR on the RT-PCR reads. The repertoire holds 65,000 to 80,000 distinct CDR3 sequences, with roughly 29% as singletons. This chain uses TRBV4-3 with TRBJ2-7; the D is unclear. The source material was blood, either unsorted or a sorted T cell fraction (not recorded which). The TCR sequence derives from a human donor who was either an allogeneic HSCT recipient or a stem cell or donor lymphocyte infusion donor (not recorded which). It is not recorded whose cells these are; they may come from a transplant donor. CDR3 bases: TGCGCCAGCAGCCAAGGCGTAAGTACCGGAGCCTACGAGCAGTACTTC. It translates to CASSQGVSTGAYEQYF.